This T cell receptor (beta chain) appears in the sequencing data of a study of vaccination effects on CD4 cells after COVID-19. Study conclusions and caveats: Late post-vaccination samples showed marked contraction of infection- and vaccine-induced clones.

Researchers isolated CD4+ T cells once less than 13 days of culture had elapsed. On days 3 and 7, fresh IL-2 medium replaced half the medium. To note about this clone: What it recognizes is unknown.

The method was immunoSEQ multiplex PCR; TCRdb's version includes in-frame clones alone and lacks a portion of them. This table has 50,000 to 70,000 clones, under 80% appearing once. This sample comprised CD4+ T cells from PBMCs cultured without peptide, obtained before COVID-19 vaccination. This TCR was sampled from a human donor who had a prior SARS-CoV-2 infection.

The CDR3 loop is CATSASRRQSNQPQHF. The CDR3 coding sequence is TGTGCCACCAGCGCCTCGAGAAGGCAGAGCAATCAGCCCCAGCATTTT. This rearrangement joins TRBV15 to TRBJ1-5; no definite D call. Germline values: CDR1 LNHNV, CDR2 YYDKDF (reference sequence). Trimming removed 5 bases from V and 1 base from J, with 15 bases in between. This CDR3 has 16 residues.